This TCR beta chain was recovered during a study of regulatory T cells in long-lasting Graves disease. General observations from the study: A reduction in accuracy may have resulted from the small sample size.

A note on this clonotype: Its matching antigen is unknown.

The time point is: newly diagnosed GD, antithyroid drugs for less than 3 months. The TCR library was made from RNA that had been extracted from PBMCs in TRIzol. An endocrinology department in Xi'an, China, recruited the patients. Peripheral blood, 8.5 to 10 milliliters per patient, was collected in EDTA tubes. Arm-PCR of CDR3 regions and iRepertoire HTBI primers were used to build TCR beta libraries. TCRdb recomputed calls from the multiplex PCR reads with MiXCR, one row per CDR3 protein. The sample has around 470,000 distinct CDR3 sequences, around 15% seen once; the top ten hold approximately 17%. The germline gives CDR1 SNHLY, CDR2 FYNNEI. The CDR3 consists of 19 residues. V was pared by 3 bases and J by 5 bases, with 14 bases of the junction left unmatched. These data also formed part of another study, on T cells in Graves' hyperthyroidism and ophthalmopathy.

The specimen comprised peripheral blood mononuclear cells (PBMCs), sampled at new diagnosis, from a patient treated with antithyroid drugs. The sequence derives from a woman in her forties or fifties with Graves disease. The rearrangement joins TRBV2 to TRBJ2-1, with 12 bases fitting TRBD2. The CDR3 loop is CASSDYSSGRALADNEQFF. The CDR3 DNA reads TGTGCCAGCAGTGACTATTCTAGCGGGAGGGCCCTCGCGGACAATGAGCAGTTCTTC.